This is a list of T cell receptor beta chains from one sample in a study of CXCR3-negative and CXCR3-positive naive CD8 T cells. TCRdb reprocessed the 5' RACE reads and stores each CDR3 protein as one record, lacking DNA. This sample's table reports 5,000 or so distinct CDR3 sequences. Sequencing used naive CXCR3- CD8+ T cells from blood. The receptors come from a human donor in good health. Some clones in this sample may be carry-over from other donors' samples. Both conserved end residues are part of each CDR3. Only part of the rows carry a size: once, few, many, or a class if the clone is expanded.

>NA|TRBV13|TRBJ1-6
CASSVGPLLASPLHF
>NA|TRBV2|TRBJ1-2
CAIIGRDYGYTF
>NA|TRBV29-1|TRBJ2-7
CSVEDPEGQVEDYEQYF
>NA|TRBV4-2|TRBJ2-4
CASSQASGGASNIQYF
>NA|TRBV4-1|TRBJ2-7
CASSQDLGREGYEQYF
>medium-sized|TRBV29-1|TRBJ2-7
CSVEVRQGYDYEQYF
>NA|TRBV6-6|TRBJ1-1
CASSYSTQLANAEAFF
>medium-sized|TRBV29-1|TRBJ2-3
CSGGRTGSTDTQYF
>medium-sized|TRBV29-1|TRBJ2-1
CSVERGYEQFF
>medium-sized|TRBV15|TRBJ2-7
CATSRTRGYEQYF
>medium-sized|TRBV7-2|TRBJ2-7
CASSPIAGSLEQYF
>NA|TRBV2|TRBJ2-7
CASSSGQLLTYEQYF
>NA|TRBV29-1|TRBJ1-2
CSVPRELEGYTF
>NA|TRBV7-9|TRBJ1-1
CASSLAGQGYTEAFF
>medium-sized|TRBV5-1|TRBJ1-1
CASSLGQSNTEAFF
>NA|TRBV29-1|TRBJ2-7
CSVEALLAGAYEQYF
>medium-sized|TRBV20-1|TRBJ1-1
CSAPRDTEAFF
>NA|TRBV29-1|TRBJ2-7
CSVETGVYEQYF
>NA|TRBV5-1|TRBJ2-1
CASSLAFRGRDNEQFF
>medium-sized|TRBV5-1|TRBJ1-1
CASSQDRRNTEAFF
>NA|TRBV27|TRBJ1-1
CAIAVGSEAFF
>NA|TRBV6-5|TRBJ2-2
CASSYSWGTGELFF
>NA|TRBV29-1|TRBJ2-1
CSALENKNEQFF
>NA|TRBV7-9|TRBJ2-7
CASSLGAGDEQYF
>NA|TRBV11-2|TRBJ2-1
CASSGTGSSYNEQFF
>medium-sized|TRBV6-1|TRBJ1-1
CASSRRRENTEAFF
>NA|TRBV29-1|TRBJ2-7
CSVAEVGYEQYF
>medium-sized|TRBV29-1|TRBJ2-6
CSVEVSSFQGALSGANVLTF
>NA|TRBV20-1|TRBJ2-7
CSAAGLGYEQYF
>NA|TRBV20-1|TRBJ2-1
CSARDSSGGPSYNEQFF
>medium-sized|TRBV10-3|TRBJ1-1
CAISETENTEAFF
>NA|TRBV29-1|TRBJ2-7
CSAGDSGSYEQYF
>medium-sized|TRBV21-1|TRBJ2-5
CASSKGPEQETQYF
>NA|TRBV7-9|TRBJ1-1
CASRRTGGTNEAFF
>NA|TRBV13|TRBJ2-7
CASSRGANRELSYEQYF
>medium-sized|TRBV30|TRBJ1-2
CAWSGARAPRDYGYTF
>NA|TRBV7-8|TRBJ1-2
CASSFEGLKGYTF
>medium-sized|TRBV11-2|TRBJ1-4
CASSPPGQGKRDEKLFF
>NA|TRBV4-1|TRBJ2-7
CASSQRAGTVFYEQYF
>NA|TRBV14|TRBJ2-7
CASSHPGDSPYEQYF
>NA|TRBV7-9|TRBJ2-1
CASSLGGFTYNEQFF
>NA|TRBV20-1|TRBJ2-2
CSATPDLNTGELFF
>medium-sized|TRBV6-1|TRBJ1-1
CASSEFLAGGSMNTEAFF
>NA|TRBV7-6|TRBJ1-1
CASSSPRWTLANTEAFF
>medium-sized|TRBV7-9|TRBJ2-1
CASSPNPGLSYNEQFF
>medium-sized|TRBV5-1|TRBJ2-1
CASSPRRRNEQFF
>medium-sized|TRBV7-2|TRBJ1-1
CASSLVPPLGNTEAFF
>large|TRBV30|TRBJ2-7
CAWRGQSSSGPSYEQYF
>medium-sized|TRBV20-1|TRBJ2-5
CSARDLLGVKETQYF
>NA|TRBV7-3|TRBJ2-3
CASSLMGGGTDTQYF
>medium-sized|TRBV9|TRBJ2-5
CASSVAITSGTQYF
>medium-sized|TRBV7-3|TRBJ2-1
CASSQGQDNEQFF
>NA|TRBV15|TRBJ1-1
CATSSLKGQGSTEAFF
>NA|TRBV11-3|TRBJ2-7
CASSVGQNYEQYF
>NA|TRBV20-1|TRBJ1-3
CSARDIRGSGNTIYF
>NA|TRBV7-2|TRBJ2-1
CASSLRDRISSYNEQFF